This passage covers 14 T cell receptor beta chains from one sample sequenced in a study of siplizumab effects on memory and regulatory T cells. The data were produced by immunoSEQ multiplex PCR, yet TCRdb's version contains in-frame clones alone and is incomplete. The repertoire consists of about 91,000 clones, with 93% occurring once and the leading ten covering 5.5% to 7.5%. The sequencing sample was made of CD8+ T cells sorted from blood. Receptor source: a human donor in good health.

The DNA of the CDR3 is TGTGCCAGCAGTTCAAACGGACAGGGCGTTCAGCCCCAGCATTTT. It encodes CASSSNGQGVQPQHF. This sequence joins TRBV7-3 and TRBJ1-5, with 8 bases matching TRBD1. The CDR3 spans 15 residues. The V segment lost 6 bases and the J segment 6 bases; nucleotides outside the gene matches: 10. Per the germline V gene, CDR1 is SGHTA and CDR2 is FQGTGA.

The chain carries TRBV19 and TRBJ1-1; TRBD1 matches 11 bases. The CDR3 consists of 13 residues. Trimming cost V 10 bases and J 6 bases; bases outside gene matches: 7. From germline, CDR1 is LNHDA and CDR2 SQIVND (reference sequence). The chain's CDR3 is CAIRDRGLAEAFF. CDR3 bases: TGTGCCATCCGGGACAGGGGGTTGGCTGAAGCTTTCTTT.

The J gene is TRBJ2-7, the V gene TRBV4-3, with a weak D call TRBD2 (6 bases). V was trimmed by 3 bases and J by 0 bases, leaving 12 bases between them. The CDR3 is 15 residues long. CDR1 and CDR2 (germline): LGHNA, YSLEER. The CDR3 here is CASSQVAGTSYEQYF. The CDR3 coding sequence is TGCGCCAGCAGCCAGGTGGCGGGAACCTCCTACGAGCAGTACTTC.

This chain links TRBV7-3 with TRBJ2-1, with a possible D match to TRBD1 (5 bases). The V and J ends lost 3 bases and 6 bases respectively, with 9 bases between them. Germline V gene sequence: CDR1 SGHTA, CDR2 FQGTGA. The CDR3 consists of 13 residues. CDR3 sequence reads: CASSLGLLNEQFF. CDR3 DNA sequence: TGTGCCAGCAGCTTGGGGCTACTCAATGAGCAGTTCTTC. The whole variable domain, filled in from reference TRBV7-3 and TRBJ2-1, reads GAGVSQTPSNKVTEKGKYVELRCDPISGHTALYWYRQSLGQGPEFLIYFQGTGAADDSGLPNDRFFAVRPEGSVSTLKIQRTERGDSAVYLCASSLGLLNEQFFGPGTRLTVL.

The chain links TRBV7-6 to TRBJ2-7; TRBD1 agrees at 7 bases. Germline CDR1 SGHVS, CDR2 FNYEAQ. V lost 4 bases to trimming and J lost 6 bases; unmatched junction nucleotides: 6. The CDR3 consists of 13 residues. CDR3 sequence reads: CASSSSTGTEQYF. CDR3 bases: TGTGCCAGCAGCTCGTCGACAGGGACCGAGCAGTACTTC.

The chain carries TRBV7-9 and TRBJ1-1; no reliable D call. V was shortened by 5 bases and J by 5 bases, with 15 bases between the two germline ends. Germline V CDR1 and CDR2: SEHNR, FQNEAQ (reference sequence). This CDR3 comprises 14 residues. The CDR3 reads CASSPWTGGTEAFF. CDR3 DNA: TGTGCCAGCAGCCCCTGGACGGGAGGGACTGAAGCTTTCTTT.

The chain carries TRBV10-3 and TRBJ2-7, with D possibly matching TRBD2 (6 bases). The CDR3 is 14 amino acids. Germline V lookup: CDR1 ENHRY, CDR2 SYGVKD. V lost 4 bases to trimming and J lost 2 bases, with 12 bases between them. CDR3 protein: CAISGGTVTYEQYF. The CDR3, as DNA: TGTGCCATCAGTGGCGGGACGGTAACCTACGAGCAGTACTTC.

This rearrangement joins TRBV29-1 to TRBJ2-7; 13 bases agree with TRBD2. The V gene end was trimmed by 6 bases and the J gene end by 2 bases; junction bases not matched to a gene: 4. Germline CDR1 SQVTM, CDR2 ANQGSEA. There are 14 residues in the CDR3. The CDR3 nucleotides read TGCAGCGTCTGGGGACTAGCGGGGACCTACGAGCAGTACTTC. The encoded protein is CSVWGLAGTYEQYF.

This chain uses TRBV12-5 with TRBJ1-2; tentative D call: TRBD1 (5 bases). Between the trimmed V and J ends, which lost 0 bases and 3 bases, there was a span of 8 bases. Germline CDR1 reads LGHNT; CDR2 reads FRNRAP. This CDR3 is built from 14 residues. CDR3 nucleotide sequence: TGTGCTAGTGGTTTGGTGGGGGGGTACTATGGCTACACCTTC. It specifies CASGLVGGYYGYTF.

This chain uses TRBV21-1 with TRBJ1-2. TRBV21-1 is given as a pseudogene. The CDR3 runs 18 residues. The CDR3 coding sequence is TGTGCCAGCAGCACCCCAACGGGCCCAGGCTTCACTAACTATGGCTACACCTTC. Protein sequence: CASSTPTGPGFTNYGYTF.

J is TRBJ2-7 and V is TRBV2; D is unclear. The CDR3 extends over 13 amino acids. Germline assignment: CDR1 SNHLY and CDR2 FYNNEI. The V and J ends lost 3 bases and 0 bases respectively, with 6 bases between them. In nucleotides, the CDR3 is TGTGCCAGCAGTGACAGGAACTCCTACGAGCAGTACTTC. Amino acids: CASSDRNSYEQYF.

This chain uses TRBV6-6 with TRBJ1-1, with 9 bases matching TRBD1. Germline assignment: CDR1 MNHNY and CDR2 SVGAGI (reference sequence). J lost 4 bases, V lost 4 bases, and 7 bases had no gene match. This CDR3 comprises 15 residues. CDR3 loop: CASSSLQGAPTEAFF. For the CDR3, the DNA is TGTGCCAGCAGTTCGTTACAGGGGGCGCCCACTGAAGCTTTCTTT.

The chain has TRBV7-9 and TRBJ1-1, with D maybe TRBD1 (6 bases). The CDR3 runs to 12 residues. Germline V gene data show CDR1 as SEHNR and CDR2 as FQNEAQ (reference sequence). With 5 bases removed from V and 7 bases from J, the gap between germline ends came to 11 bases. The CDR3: CASSPRDIEAFF. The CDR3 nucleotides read TGTGCCAGCAGCCCCCGGGACATTGAAGCTTTCTTT.

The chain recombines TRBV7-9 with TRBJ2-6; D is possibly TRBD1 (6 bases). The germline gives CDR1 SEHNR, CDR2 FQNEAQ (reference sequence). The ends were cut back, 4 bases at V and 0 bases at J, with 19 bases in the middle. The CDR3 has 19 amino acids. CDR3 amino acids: CASSSTDRPSFSGANVLTF. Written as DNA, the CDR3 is TGTGCCAGCAGCTCCACTGACAGGCCTTCCTTCTCTGGGGCCAACGTCCTGACTTTC.